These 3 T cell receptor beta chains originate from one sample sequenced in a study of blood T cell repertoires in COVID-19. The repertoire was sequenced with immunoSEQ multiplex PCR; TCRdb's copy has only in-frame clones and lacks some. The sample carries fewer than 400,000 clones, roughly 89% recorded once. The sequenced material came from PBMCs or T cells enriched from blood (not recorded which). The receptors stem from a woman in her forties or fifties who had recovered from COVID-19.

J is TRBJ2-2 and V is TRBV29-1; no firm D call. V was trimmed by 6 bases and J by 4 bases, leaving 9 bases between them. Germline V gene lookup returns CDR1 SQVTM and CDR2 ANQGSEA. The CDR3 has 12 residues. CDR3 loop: CSVLSFTGELFF. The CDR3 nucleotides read TGCAGCGTGCTTAGCTTCACCGGGGAGCTGTTTTTT.

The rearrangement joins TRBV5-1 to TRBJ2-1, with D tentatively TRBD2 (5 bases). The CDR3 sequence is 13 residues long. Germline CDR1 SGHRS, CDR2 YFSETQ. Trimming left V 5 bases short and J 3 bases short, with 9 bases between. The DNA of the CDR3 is TGCGCCAGCAGAGATACTAGCTACAATGAGCAGTTCTTC. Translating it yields CASRDTSYNEQFF.

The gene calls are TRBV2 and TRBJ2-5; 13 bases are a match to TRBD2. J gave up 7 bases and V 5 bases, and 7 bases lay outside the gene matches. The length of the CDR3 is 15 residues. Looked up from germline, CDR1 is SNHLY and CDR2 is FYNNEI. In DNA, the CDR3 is TGTGCCAGCAGTCCTCTAACTAGCGGGGGGGGGACCCAGTACTTC. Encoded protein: CASSPLTSGGGTQYF.